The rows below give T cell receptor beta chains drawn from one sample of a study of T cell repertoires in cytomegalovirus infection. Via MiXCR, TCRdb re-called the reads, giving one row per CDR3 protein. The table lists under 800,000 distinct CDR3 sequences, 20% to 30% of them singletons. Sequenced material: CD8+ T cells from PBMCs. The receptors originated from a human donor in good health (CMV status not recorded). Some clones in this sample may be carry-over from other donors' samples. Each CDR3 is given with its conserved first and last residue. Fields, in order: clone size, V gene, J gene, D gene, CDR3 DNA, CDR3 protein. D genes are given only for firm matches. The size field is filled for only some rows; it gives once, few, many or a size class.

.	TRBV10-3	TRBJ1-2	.	TGTGCCATCAGTGGCCCGACAGGACATGGAGGCTATGGCTACACCTTC	CAISGPTGHGGYGYTF
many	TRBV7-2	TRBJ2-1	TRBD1	TGTGCCAGCAGCTTTGGACAGGGGCCCCCGAGCTCCTACAATGAGCAGTTCTTC	CASSFGQGPPSSYNEQFF
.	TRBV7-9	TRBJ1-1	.	TGTGCCAGCAGCCCGGCTCTCGGTTTCATTGAAGCTTTCTTT	CASSPALGFIEAFF
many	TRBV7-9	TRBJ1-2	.	TGTGCCAGCAGCTTAATGAGGGTCCCCTATGGCTACACCTTC	CASSLMRVPYGYTF
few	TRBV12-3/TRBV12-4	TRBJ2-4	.	TGTGCCAGCAGTTCCTGGGTCTGGGACATTCAGTACTTC	CASSSWVWDIQYF
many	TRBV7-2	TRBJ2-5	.	TGTGCCAGCAGCTTAGTCGGGCAGGGGACGGAGACCCAGTACTTC	CASSLVGQGTETQYF
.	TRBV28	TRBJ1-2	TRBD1	TGTGCCAGCAGTTTTAAGGGGGACAGGGGTAACTATGGCTACACCTTC	CASSFKGDRGNYGYTF
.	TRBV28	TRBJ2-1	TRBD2	TGTGCCAGCAGTACTTTTGGGGTAGCGGGGGTCCCAGGAGAGCAGTTCTTC	CASSTFGVAGVPGEQFF
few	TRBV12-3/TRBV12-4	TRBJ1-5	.	TGTGCCAGCAGTTACGAGCCACGGGCCAATCAGCCCCAGCATTTT	CASSYEPRANQPQHF
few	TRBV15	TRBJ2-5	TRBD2	TGTGCCACCAGCAGAGCTTCCCCGGGACTAGCGGGGGGGCTGGAGACCCAGTACTTC	CATSRASPGLAGGLETQYF
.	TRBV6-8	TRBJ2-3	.	TGTGCCAACAGTTACGGTCAGGGACCTTACACAGATACGCAGTATTTT	CANSYGQGPYTDTQYF
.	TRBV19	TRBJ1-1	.	TGTGCCAGTACCTCCGCCAGGGGACTGAACACTGAAGCTTTCTTT	CASTSARGLNTEAFF
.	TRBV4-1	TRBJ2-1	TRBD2	TGCGCCAGCAGCCACCCTCGGACTAGCGGGGGGATCCGGAATGAGCAGTTCTTC	CASSHPRTSGGIRNEQFF
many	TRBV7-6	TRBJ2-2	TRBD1	TGTGCCAGCAGCGGGCCAGGGGGCGAGGACACCGGGGAGCTGTTTTTT	CASSGPGGEDTGELFF
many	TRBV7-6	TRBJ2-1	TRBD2	TGTGCCAGCACCCCGGGACTAGACTCCTACAATGAGCAGTTCTTC	CASTPGLDSYNEQFF
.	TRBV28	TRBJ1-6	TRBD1	TGTGCCAGCAGTTTATACGGGACAGCAGATTCACCCCTCCACTTT	CASSLYGTADSPLHF
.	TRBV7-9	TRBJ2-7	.	TGTGCCAGCAGCTTAGAAGAGCGCTCCTACGAGCAGTACTTC	CASSLEERSYEQYF
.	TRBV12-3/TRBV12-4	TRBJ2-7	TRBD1	TGTGCCAGCAGTTTAGTTATTCGGACAGGGGGTCGAGGCGAGCAGTACTTC	CASSLVIRTGGRGEQYF
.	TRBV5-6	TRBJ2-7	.	TGTGCCAGCAGCTTGTTCCAGCCTCACGAGCAGTACTTC	CASSLFQPHEQYF
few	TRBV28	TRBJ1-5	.	TGTGCCAGCAGTTTGACAGTTAGGTATGGCAATCAGCCCCAGCATTTT	CASSLTVRYGNQPQHF
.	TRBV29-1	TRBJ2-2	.	TGCAGCGTTGCCTCGCCCCACAGCGCTCCCGGGGAGCTGTTTTTT	CSVASPHSAPGELFF
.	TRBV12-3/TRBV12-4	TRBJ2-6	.	TGTGCCAGCAGTTTCGGTCCGTTGGTTCCTGGGGCCAACGTCCTGACTTTC	CASSFGPLVPGANVLTF
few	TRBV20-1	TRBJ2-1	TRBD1	TGCAGTGCTAGAGCCGCGGGACAGGGGGCCTACAATGAGCAGTTCTTC	CSARAAGQGAYNEQFF
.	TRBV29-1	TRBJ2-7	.	TGCAGCGTTGCGGGGGAATGGAGCTCCTACGAGCAGTACTTC	CSVAGEWSSYEQYF
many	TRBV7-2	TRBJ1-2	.	TGTGCCAGCAGCTTGGGTGCCCCGGAGGACTATGGCTACACCTTC	CASSLGAPEDYGYTF
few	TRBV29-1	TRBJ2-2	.	TGCAGCGTCCCGTCGGAGGTGAACACCGGGGAGCTGTTTTTT	CSVPSEVNTGELFF
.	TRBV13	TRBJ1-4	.	TGTGCCAGCAGCCCTCCGGGGGAAGAAAAACTGTTTTTT	CASSPPGEEKLFF
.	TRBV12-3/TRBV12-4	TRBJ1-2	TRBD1	TGTGCCAGCAGCCACCAAGTCCCGGGACAGGGAGAGAACTATGACTACACCTTC	CASSHQVPGQGENYDYTF
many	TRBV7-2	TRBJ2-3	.	TGTGCCAGCAGCCTAGGGACGTTTAGCACAGATACGCAGTATTTT	CASSLGTFSTDTQYF
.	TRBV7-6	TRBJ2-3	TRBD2	TGTGCCAACAGCTTAGTCCCGGGTGGACTAGCGGGGGGGGCGCAGTATTTT	CANSLVPGGLAGGAQYF
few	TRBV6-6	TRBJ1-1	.	TGTGCCAGCAAAGGGGAAACTGAAGCTTTCTTT	CASKGETEAFF
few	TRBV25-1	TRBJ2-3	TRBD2	TGTGCCAGCAGTGCAGCGGGGGCAACAGATACGCAGTATTTT	CASSAAGATDTQYF
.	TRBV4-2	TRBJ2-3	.	TGTGCCAGCAGCATGCTAGTGGGGCTCACAGATACGCAGTATTTT	CASSMLVGLTDTQYF
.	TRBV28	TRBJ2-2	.	TGTGCCAGCAGTTTACCGGGGGCCTTTCACCTAGGCACCGGGGAGCTGTTTTTT	CASSLPGAFHLGTGELFF
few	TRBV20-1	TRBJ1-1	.	TGCAGTCCCCCCATGAACACTGAAGCTTTCTTT	CSPPMNTEAFF